Listed below are T cell receptor beta chains from one sample, sequenced in a study of post-analysis software for immune sequencing data. TCRdb analysed the PCR reads with MiXCR anew, one entry per CDR3 protein. This table has hundreds of thousands of distinct CDR3 sequences, roughly 40% appearing once. Sequencing input: blood. Receptor source: a girl aged 10-17 years with multiple sclerosis. Each CDR3 is given with its conserved first and last residue. D genes are given only for firm matches.

cdr3_aa d_call j_call v_call
CASSSGLADEQYF TRBD2 TRBJ2-7 TRBV12-3/TRBV12-4
CASSGDRLRYEQYF NA TRBJ2-7 TRBV6-1
CASSLVAAGIGEQFF NA TRBJ2-1 TRBV5-5
CASSYSTSTASYNEQFF NA TRBJ2-1 TRBV6-5
CASSPWTSFSYNEQFF TRBD2 TRBJ2-1 TRBV12-3/TRBV12-4
CSAWIRGGGYEQFF TRBD2 TRBJ2-1 TRBV20-1
CASRARTSGRGTYNEQFF TRBD2 TRBJ2-1 TRBV12-3/TRBV12-4
CASSQGQMSSYEQYF TRBD1 TRBJ2-7 TRBV12-3/TRBV12-4
CASTLTGVGEKLFF TRBD1 TRBJ1-4 TRBV6-6
CSARVGETQYF NA TRBJ2-5 TRBV20-1
CASSSSGQGRLGEQYF TRBD1 TRBJ2-5 TRBV7-9
CASSRPTLNTEAFF NA TRBJ1-1 TRBV12-3/TRBV12-4
CASSFVVGSYEQYF NA TRBJ2-7 TRBV12-3/TRBV12-4
CSSQRATDTQYF NA TRBJ2-3 TRBV20-1
CASSSLGRRESTDTQYF TRBD2 TRBJ2-3 TRBV7-2
CASSHTSGSPNTQYF TRBD2 TRBJ2-3 TRBV2
CASSPRVGEGRGYTF NA TRBJ1-2 TRBV12-3/TRBV12-4
CASSQGVRETQYF NA TRBJ2-5 TRBV3-1
CASSEPFTPGLAVPVQYF TRBD2 TRBJ2-7 TRBV10-2
CASSVRAGYYGYTF NA TRBJ1-2 TRBV12-3/TRBV12-4
CASSLLQGRRETQYF TRBD1 TRBJ2-5 TRBV12-3/TRBV12-4
CASSGQFNLRNNEQFF NA TRBJ2-1 TRBV2